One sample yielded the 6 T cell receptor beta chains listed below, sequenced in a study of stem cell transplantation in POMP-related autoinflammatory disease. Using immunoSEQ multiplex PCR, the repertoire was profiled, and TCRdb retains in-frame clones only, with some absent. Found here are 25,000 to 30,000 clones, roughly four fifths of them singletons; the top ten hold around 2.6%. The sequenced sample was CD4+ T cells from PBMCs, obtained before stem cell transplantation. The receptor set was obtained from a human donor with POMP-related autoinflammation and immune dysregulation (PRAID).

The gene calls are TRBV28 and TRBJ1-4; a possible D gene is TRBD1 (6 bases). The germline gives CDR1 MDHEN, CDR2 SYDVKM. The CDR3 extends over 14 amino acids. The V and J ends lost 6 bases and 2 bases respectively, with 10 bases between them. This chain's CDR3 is CASRRQVTNEKLFF. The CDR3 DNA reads TGTGCCAGCAGGCGACAGGTTACTAATGAAAAACTGTTTTTT. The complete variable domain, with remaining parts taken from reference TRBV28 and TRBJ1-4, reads DVKVTQSSRYLVKRTGEKVFLECVQDMDHENMFWYRQDPGLGLRLIYFSYDVKMKEKGDIPEGYSVSREKKERFSLILESASTNQTSMYLCASRRQVTNEKLFFGSGTQLSVL.

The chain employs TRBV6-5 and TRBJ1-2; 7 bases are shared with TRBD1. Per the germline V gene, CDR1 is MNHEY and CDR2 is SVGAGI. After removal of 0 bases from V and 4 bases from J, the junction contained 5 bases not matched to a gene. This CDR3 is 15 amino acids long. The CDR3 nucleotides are TGTGCCAGCAGTTACTCGGCAGGGGGTGGCTATGGCTACACCTTC. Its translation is CASSYSAGGGYGYTF.

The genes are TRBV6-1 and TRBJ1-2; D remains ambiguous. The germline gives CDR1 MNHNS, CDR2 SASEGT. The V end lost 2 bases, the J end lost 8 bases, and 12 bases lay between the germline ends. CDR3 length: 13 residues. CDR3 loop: CASSEKGYLGYTF. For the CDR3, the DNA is TGTGCCAGCAGTGAAAAGGGCTACCTCGGCTACACCTTC.

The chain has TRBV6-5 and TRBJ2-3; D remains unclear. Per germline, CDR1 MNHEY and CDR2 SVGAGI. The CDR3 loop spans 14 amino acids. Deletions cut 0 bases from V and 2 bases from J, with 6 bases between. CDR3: CASSYSSSTDTQYF. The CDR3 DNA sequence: TGTGCCAGCAGTTACTCCAGTTCCACAGATACGCAGTATTTT.

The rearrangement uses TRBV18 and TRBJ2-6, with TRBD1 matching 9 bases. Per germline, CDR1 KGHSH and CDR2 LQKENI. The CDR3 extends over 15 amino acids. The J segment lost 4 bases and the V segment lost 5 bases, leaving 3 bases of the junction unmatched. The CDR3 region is CASSGQGTGANVLTF. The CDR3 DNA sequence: TGTGCCAGCTCAGGACAGGGGACCGGGGCCAACGTCCTGACTTTC.

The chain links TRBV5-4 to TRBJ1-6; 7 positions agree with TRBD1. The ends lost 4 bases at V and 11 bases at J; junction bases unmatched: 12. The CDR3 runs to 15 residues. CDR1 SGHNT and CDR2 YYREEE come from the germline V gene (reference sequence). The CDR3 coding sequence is TGTGCCAGCAGCCCCCGACAGGGAAGGGAGGCACCCCTCCACTTT. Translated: CASSPRQGREAPLHF.